This TCR beta chain was sequenced in a study of T cell responses to AZD1222 COVID-19 vaccine. Study-wide context: Second-dose intervals near 4 or 12 weeks were combined.

The CDR3 is made up of 15 amino acids. The V and J ends lost 4 bases and 0 bases, in that order; junction bases with no gene match: 2. Germline CDR1 is LGHNA and CDR2 is YNFKEQ. Sequenced by immunoSEQ multiplex PCR; TCRdb stores in-frame clones only, minus some. This table holds 100,000 to 150,000 clones, just over 85% found once. Remarks on this clone: Its specificity is unknown.

Findings and caveats of the study: Unmutated variant regions reportedly attract nearly half of all spike-specific TCRs. Among those given AZD1222, only 5 to 7 were seropositive at baseline.

The TCR was taken from an adult in good health. The V call is TRBV4-2, the J call TRBJ2-3; TRBD2 agrees at 9 bases. This material consisted of peripheral blood, taken on day 0 of AZD1222 vaccination. The CDR3 loop is CASSPGLASTDTQYF. Here the CDR3 DNA reads TGTGCCAGCAGCCCCGGACTAGCGAGCACAGATACGCAGTATTTT.